This T cell receptor beta chain emerged from a study of early T cells in non-severe SARS-CoV-2 infection. Looking at the study overall: The chains were unpaired, and the sequenced material was bulk RNA from unsorted whole blood.

CDR3 length equals 16 residues. V gave up 2 bases and J gave up 1 base; unmatched junction bases: 4. Germline V CDR1 and CDR2: SGHTA, FQGNSA. This clonotype was seen at least ten times. Unique molecular identifiers (one per individual cDNA molecule) were attached. MiXCR, applied by TCRdb to the 5' RACE reads, yields one record per CDR3 protein. The sample has more than 20,000 distinct CDR3 sequences; 4.5% to 7% are singletons. This sequence originates from an adult who was a healthcare worker with PCR-confirmed SARS-CoV-2 infection or an uninfected control (not recorded which). What was sequenced was whole blood. The V gene is TRBV7-2, the J gene TRBJ2-5, with 10 bases lining up with TRBD2. CDR3 residues: CASSLSASGGQETQYF. Here the CDR3 DNA reads TGTGCCAGCAGCTTATCGGCTAGCGGGGGCCAAGAGACCCAGTACTTC.